This T cell receptor beta chain appears in the sequencing data of a study of shared clonotypes between healthy human individuals. The CDR3 covers 17 residues. V dropped 3 bases and J dropped 0 bases, with 18 bases sitting between them. Germline V lookup: CDR1 SGHRS, CDR2 YFSETQ. TCRdb's copy holds only in-frame clones and misses some; the assay was immunoSEQ multiplex PCR. The top ten hold around 0.13% of the sample, which has 2 million to 2.5 million clones, nearly 97% seen once. This clone was observed a single time. This clonotype originated in a man aged 18 to 29 in good health. The chain employs TRBV5-1 and TRBJ1-1; perhaps TRBD1 as D (5 bases). Sequencing was done on a sample of naive CD4+ T cells sorted from blood. Subset of the sample: CD45RA+ positively selected. The CDR3 DNA is TGCGCCAGCAGCTGGTACGGGACGGAACTCATGAACACTGAAGCTTTCTTT. This gives the protein CASSWYGTELMNTEAFF. Variable domain in full (rest from reference TRBV5-1 and TRBJ1-1): KAGVTQTPRYLIKTRGQQVTLSCSPISGHRSVSWYQQTPGQGLQFLFEYFSETQRNKGNFPGRFSGRQFSNSRSEMNVSTLELGDSALYLCASSWYGTELMNTEAFFGQGTRLTVV.